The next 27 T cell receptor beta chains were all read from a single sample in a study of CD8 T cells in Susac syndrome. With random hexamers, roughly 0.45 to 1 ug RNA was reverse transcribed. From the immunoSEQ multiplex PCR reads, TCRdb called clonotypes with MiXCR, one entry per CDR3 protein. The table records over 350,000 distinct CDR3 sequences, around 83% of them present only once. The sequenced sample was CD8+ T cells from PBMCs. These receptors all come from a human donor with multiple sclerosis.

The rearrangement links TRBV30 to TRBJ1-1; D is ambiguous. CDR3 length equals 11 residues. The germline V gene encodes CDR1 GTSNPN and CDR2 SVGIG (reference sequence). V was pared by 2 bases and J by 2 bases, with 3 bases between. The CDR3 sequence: CAWSHNTEAFF. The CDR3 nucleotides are TGTGCCTGGAGTCATAACACTGAAGCTTTCTTT.

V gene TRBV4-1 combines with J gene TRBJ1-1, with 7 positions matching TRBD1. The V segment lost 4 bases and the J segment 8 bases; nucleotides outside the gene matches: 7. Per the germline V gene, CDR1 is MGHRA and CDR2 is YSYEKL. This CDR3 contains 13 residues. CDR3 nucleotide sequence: TGCGCCAGCAGCCCCTCAGGGGGGGCGGAAGCTTTCTTT. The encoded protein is CASSPSGGAEAFF.

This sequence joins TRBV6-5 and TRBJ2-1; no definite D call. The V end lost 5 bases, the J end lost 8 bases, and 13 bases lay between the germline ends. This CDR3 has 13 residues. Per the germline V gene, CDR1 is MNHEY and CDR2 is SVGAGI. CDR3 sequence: CASSPTPRDEQFF. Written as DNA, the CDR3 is TGTGCCAGCAGTCCCACTCCTCGGGATGAGCAGTTCTTC.

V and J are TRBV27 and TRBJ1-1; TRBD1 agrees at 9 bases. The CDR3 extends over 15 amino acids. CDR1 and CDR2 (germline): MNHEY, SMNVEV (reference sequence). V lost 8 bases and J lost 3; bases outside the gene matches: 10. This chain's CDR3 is CASGHTGGMDTEAFF. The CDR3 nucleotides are TGTGCCAGCGGACATACAGGGGGCATGGACACTGAAGCTTTCTTT.

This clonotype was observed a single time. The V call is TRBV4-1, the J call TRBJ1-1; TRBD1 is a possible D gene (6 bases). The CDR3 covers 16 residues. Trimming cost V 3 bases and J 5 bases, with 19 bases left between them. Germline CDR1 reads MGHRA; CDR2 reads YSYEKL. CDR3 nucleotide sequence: TGCGCCAGCAGCCACCCCAAGGGGGGGGAAGGAACTGAAGCTTTCTTT. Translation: CASSHPKGGEGTEAFF.

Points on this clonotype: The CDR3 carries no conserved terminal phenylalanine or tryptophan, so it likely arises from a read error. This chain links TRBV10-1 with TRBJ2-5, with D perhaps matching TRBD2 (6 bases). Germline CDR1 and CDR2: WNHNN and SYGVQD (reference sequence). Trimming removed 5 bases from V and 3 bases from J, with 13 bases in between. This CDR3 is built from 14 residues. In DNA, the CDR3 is TGCGCCAGCAGTTCACGGGAGCGGGAAGAGACCCAGTACTCC. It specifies CASSSREREETQYS.

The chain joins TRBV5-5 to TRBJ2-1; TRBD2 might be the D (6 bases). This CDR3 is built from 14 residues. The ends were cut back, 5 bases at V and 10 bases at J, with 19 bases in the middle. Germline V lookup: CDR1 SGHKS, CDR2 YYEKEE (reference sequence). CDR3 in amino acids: CASSFPGLRGEQFF. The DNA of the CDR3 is TGTGCCAGCAGTTTCCCGGGACTCCGGGGGGAGCAGTTCTTC.

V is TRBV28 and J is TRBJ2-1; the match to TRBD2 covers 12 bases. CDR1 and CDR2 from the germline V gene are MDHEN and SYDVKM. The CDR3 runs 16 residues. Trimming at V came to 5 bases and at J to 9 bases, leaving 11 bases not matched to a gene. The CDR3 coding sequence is TGTGCCAGCAGTCCCGAAGGACTAGCGGGGTGGGGTGAGCAGTTCTTC. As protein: CASSPEGLAGWGEQFF.

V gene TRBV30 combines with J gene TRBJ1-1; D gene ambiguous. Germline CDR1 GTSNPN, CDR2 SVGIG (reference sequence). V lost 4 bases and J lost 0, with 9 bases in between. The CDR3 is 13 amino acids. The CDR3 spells CAWKLSLNTEAFF. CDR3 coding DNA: TGTGCCTGGAAACTGAGTCTGAACACTGAAGCTTTCTTT.

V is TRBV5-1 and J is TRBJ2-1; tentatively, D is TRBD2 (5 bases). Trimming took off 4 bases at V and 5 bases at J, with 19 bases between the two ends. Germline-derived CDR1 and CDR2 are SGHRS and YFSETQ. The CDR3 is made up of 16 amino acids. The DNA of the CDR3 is TGCGCCAGCAGCGTGGAACTAGACTCAATTCACAATGAGCAGTTCTTC. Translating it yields CASSVELDSIHNEQFF.

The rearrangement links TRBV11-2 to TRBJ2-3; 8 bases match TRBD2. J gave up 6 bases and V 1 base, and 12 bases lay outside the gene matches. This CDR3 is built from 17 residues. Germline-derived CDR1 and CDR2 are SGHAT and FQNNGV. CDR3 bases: TGTGCCAGCAGCTTAGGGGTTGTGGGACTAGTCAAGGATACGCAGTATTTT. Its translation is CASSLGVVGLVKDTQYF.

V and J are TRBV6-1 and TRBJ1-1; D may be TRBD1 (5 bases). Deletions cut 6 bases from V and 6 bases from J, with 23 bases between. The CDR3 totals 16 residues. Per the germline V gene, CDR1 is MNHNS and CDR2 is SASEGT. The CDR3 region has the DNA TGTGCCAGCAGCGGCCCGGGACTGCTTATGAGGCCTGAAGCTTTCTTT. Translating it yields CASSGPGLLMRPEAFF.

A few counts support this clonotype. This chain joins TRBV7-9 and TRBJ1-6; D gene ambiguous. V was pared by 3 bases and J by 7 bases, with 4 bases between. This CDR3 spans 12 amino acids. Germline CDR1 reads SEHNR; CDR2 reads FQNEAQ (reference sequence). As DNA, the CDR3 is TGTGCCAGCAGCTTGGCGAATTCACCCCTCCACTTT. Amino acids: CASSLANSPLHF. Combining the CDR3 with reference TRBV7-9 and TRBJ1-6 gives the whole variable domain DTGVSQNPRHKITKRGQNVTFRCDPISEHNRLYWYRQTLGQGPEFLTYFQNEAQLEKSRLLSDRFSAERPKGSFSTLEIQRTEQGDSAMYLCASSLANSPLHFGNGTRLTVT.

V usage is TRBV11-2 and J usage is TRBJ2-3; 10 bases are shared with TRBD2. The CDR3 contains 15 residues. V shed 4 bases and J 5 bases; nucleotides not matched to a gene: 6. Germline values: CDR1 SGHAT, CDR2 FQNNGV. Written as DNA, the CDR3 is TGTGCCAGCAGCTATAGCGGGGGGCCCGGAGATACGCAGTATTTT. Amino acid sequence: CASSYSGGPGDTQYF.

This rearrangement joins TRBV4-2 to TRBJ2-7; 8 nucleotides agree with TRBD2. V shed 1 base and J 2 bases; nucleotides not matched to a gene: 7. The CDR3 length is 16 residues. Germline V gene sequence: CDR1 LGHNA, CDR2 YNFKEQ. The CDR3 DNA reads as TGTGCCAGCAGCCAAGTTGGAACGGGAGGGCCCTACGAGCAGTACTTC. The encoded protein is CASSQVGTGGPYEQYF.

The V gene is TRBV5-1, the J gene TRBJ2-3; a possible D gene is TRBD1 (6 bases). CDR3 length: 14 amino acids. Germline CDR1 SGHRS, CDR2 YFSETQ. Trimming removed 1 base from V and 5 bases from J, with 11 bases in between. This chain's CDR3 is CASSLYRAEDTQYF. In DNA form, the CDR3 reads TGCGCCAGCAGCTTGTACAGGGCTGAAGATACGCAGTATTTT.

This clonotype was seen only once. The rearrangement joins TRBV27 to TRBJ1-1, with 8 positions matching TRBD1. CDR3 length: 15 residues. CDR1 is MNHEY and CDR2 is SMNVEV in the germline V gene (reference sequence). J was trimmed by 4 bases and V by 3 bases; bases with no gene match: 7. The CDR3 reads CASSLWTGSATEAFF. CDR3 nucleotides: TGTGCCAGCAGTTTGTGGACAGGGTCGGCCACTGAAGCTTTCTTT.

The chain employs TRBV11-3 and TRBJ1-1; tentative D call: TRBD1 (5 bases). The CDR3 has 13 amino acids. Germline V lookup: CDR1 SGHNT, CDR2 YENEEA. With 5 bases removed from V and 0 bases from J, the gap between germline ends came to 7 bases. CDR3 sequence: CASSTRVNTEAFF. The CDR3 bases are TGTGCCAGCAGCACCAGGGTGAACACTGAAGCTTTCTTT.

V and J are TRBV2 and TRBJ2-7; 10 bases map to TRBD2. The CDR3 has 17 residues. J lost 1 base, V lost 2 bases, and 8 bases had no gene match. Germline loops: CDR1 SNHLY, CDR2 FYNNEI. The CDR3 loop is CASSEKFGTSASYEQYF. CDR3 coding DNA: TGTGCCAGCAGTGAAAAGTTCGGGACTAGCGCTTCCTACGAGCAGTACTTC.

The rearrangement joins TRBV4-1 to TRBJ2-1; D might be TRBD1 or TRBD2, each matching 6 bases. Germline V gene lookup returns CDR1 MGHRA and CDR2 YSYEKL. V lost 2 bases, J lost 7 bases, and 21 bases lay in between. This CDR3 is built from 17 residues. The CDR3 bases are TGCGCCAGCAGCCAACAAAGTGCGGCCGGAGGGGGAAATGAGCAGTTCTTC. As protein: CASSQQSAAGGGNEQFF.

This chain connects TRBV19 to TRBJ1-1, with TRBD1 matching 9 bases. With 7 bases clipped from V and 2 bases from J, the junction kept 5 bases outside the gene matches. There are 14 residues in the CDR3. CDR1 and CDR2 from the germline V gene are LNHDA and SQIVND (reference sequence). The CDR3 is CASTPGQGNTEAFF. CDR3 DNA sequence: TGTGCCAGTACCCCGGGACAGGGAAACACTGAAGCTTTCTTT. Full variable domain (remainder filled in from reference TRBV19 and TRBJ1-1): DGGITQSPKYLFRKEGQNVTLSCEQNLNHDAMYWYRQDPGQGLRLIYYSQIVNDFQKGDIAEGYSVSREKKESFPLTVTSAQKNPTAFYLCASTPGQGNTEAFFGQGTRLTVV.

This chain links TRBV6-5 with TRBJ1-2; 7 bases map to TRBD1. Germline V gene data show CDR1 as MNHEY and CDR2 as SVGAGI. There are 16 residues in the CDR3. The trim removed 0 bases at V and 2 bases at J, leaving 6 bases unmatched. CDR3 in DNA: TGTGCCAGCAGTTACTCGGGGGAGACAGGGAACTATGGCTACACCTTC. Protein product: CASSYSGETGNYGYTF.

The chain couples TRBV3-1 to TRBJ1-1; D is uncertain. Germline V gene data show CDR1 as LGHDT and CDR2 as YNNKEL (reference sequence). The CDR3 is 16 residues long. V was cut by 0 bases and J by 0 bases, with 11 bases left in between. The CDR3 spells CASSQDVRVMNTEAFF. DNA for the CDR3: TGTGCCAGCAGCCAAGACGTGAGGGTCATGAACACTGAAGCTTTCTTT.

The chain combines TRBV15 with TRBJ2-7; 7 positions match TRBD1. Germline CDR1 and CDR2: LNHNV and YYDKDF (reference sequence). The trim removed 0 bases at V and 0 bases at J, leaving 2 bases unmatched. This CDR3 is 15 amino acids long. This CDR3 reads CATSRERQGSYEQYF. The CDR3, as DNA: TGTGCCACCAGCAGAGAAAGACAGGGCTCCTACGAGCAGTACTTC.

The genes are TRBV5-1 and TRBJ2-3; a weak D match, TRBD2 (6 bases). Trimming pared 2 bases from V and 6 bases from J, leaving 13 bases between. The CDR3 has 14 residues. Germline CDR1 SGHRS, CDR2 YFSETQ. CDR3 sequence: CASSFTGSQDTQYF. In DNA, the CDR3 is TGCGCCAGCAGCTTCACCGGGAGCCAGGATACGCAGTATTTT.

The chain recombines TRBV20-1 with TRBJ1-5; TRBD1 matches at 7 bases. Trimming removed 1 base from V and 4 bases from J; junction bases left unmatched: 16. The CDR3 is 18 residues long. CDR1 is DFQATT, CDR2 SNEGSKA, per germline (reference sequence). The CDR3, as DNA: TGCAGTGCTAGAGTTCCAGGGGGGCCGGATCTAGAGAATCAGCCCCAGCATTTT. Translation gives CSARVPGGPDLENQPQHF.

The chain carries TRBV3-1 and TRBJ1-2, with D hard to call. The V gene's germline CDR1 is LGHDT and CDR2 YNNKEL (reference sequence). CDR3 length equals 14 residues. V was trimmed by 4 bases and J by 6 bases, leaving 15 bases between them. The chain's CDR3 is CASSPSTNRDGYTF. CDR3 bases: TGTGCCAGCAGCCCCTCGACGAACCGGGATGGCTACACCTTC.